One and the same sample provided the 7 T cell receptor beta chains below, sequenced in a study of radiation and T cells in renal cell carcinoma. The sample's time point: blood 4 weeks post-SBRT, at nephrectomy. Specified treatment: 15 Gy SBRT to primary tumor, nephrectomy 4 weeks later. TCRdb's table, derived via immunoSEQ multiplex PCR, lists solely in-frame clones and lacks some. Of about 77,000 clones detected, over 65% appear once; the ten largest clones hold about 2.4%. Sequencing was performed on blood, taken from a patient whose treatment included radiotherapy and nephrectomy. These receptors were taken from a woman aged 55-70 years with renal cell carcinoma.

This clone was found once. V is TRBV19 and J is TRBJ2-1; TRBD1 matches 8 bases. The CDR3 has 15 residues. In germline, CDR1 is LNHDA, CDR2 SQIVND (reference sequence). V trimming: 10 bases; J trimming: 9 bases; junction bases outside the gene matches: 17. DNA of the CDR3: TGTGCCACCCTCCCGCCGGGCAGGGGGCGCGGTGAGCAGTTCTTC. This translates into CATLPPGRGRGEQFF.

The chain joins TRBV6-5 to TRBJ2-7; TRBD1 or TRBD2 may be the D gene (5 bases each). Trimming cost V 2 bases and J 2 bases, with 13 bases left between them. This CDR3 comprises 15 residues. In germline, CDR1 is MNHEY, CDR2 SVGAGI. The CDR3 region is CASSYGSRETYEQYF. For the CDR3, the DNA is TGTGCCAGCAGTTACGGGAGCAGGGAAACCTACGAGCAGTACTTC.

The chain combines TRBV19 with TRBJ1-2; 7 bases agree with TRBD1. From germline, CDR1 is LNHDA and CDR2 SQIVND (reference sequence). The V gene end was trimmed by 4 bases and the J gene end by 4 bases; junction bases not matched to a gene: 12. This CDR3 contains 16 residues. CDR3 in amino acids: CASSRGTVPGIYGYTF. The CDR3 DNA reads as TGTGCCAGTAGTAGGGGGACAGTCCCGGGGATCTATGGCTACACCTTC.

This clone appeared a few times. The chain has TRBV5-1 and TRBJ1-1; D gene ambiguous. V gave up 3 bases and J gave up 0 bases, with 6 bases separating them. Per germline, CDR1 SGHRS and CDR2 YFSETQ. This CDR3 is built from 13 residues. CDR3 sequence: CASSSRVNTEAFF. As DNA, the CDR3 is TGCGCCAGCAGCTCTAGGGTGAACACTGAAGCTTTCTTT.

The chain has TRBV5-5 and TRBJ2-7; tentative D call: TRBD2 (5 bases). Trimming left V 3 bases short and J 0 bases short, with 13 bases between. The CDR3 totals 15 residues. The germline V gene encodes CDR1 SGHKS and CDR2 YYEKEE (reference sequence). The CDR3 sequence: CASSSDVGSSYEQYF. CDR3 in DNA: TGTGCCAGCAGCTCGGACGTAGGGAGCTCCTACGAGCAGTACTTC.

V usage is TRBV11-2 and J usage is TRBJ2-7; TRBD1 or TRBD2 may be the D gene (5 bases each). Germline-derived CDR1 and CDR2 are SGHAT and FQNNGV. The CDR3 sequence is 16 residues long. The V end lost 0 bases, the J end lost 2 bases, and 14 bases lay between the germline ends. The CDR3 sequence is CASSLDLGTAAYEQYF. CDR3 nucleotides: TGTGCCAGCAGCTTAGATTTGGGGACGGCCGCCTACGAGCAGTACTTC.

V usage is TRBV6-5 and J usage is TRBJ1-5; D not certain. Germline V gene sequence: CDR1 MNHEY, CDR2 SVGAGI. The CDR3 is 13 residues long. V lost 7 bases to trimming and J lost 5 bases, with 12 bases between them. The CDR3 is CASTLNQYQPQHF. The CDR3 nucleotides are TGTGCCAGCACTCTAAACCAGTATCAGCCCCAGCATTTT.